Detailed here is one TCR beta chain. Its antigen is still unknown. CDR1 and CDR2 from the germline V gene are LNHDA and SQIVND (reference sequence). Trimming left V 4 bases short and J 4 bases short, with 10 bases between. The CDR3 has 13 amino acids. Time point in this sample: baseline, week 1 (first vaccination visit). Treatment: pre-vaccination baseline after standard-of-care therapy. New WHO grade 3 or 4 astrocytomas that were IDH1-mutant and ATRX-lost had been found in donors. This sample is drawn from a study of a mutant IDH1 vaccine in newly diagnosed glioma. Study background: Most had both radiotherapy and temozolomide beforehand; others had only one. Broader study findings: There were vaccine-induced immune responses in roughly 92% of the patients.

The protocol was immunoSEQ multiplex PCR, while the TCRdb copy is restricted to in-frame clones and leaves out a portion. The data show just under 95,000 clones, 83% seen once. The material sequenced was PBMCs, taken from a glioma patient treated with radiotherapy, temozolomide or both. V gene TRBV19 combines with J gene TRBJ1-2; perhaps TRBD1 as D (6 bases). This receptor was identified in a woman aged 45-65 years with glioma. The CDR3 DNA sequence: TGTGCCAGTAGTAGGACAGAAACCTATGGCTACACCTTC. Translation: CASSRTETYGYTF.